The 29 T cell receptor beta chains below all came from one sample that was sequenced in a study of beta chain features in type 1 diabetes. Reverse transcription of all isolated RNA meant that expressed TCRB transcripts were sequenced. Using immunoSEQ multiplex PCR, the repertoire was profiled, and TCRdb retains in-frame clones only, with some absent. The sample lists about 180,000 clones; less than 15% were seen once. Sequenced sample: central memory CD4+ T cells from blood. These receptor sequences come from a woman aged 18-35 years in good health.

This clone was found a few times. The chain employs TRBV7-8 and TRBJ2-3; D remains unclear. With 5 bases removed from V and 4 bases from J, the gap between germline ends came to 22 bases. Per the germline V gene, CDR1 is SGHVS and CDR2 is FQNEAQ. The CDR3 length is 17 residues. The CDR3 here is CASSPSFNAESADTQYF. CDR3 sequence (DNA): TGTGCCAGCAGCCCCTCCTTCAATGCGGAGTCGGCAGATACGCAGTATTTT.

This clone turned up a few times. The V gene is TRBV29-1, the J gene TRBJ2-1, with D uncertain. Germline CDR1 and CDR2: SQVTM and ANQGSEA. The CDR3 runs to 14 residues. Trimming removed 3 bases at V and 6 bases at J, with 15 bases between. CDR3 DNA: TGCAGCGTTGAGACACCCGGCCTAACCAATGAGCAGTTCTTC. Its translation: CSVETPGLTNEQFF.

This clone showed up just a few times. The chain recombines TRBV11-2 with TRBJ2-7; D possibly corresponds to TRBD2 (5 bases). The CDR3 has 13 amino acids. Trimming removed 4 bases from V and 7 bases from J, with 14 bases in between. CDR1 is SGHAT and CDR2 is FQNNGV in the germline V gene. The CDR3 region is CASSSGPRREQYF. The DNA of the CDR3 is TGTGCCAGCAGCTCTGGCCCAAGGAGGGAGCAGTACTTC.

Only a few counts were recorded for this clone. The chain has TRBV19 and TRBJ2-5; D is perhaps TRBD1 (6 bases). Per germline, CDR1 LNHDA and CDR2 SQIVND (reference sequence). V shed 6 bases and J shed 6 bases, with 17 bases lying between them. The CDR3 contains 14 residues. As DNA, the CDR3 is TGTGCCAGTAGCCCCCCTGGGGGACAACAGACCCAGTACTTC. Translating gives CASSPPGGQQTQYF.

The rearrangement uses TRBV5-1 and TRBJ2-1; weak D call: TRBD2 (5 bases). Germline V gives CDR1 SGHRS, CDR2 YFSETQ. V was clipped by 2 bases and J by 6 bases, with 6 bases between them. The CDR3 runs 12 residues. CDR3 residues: CASSLLVNEQFF. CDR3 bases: TGCGCCAGCAGCTTACTAGTCAATGAGCAGTTCTTC.

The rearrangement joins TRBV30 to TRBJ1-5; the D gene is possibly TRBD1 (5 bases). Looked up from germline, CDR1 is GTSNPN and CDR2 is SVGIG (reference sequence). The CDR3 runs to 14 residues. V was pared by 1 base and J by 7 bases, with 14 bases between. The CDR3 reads CAWSAGQGGQPQHF. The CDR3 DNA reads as TGTGCCTGGAGTGCAGGCCAGGGAGGCCAGCCCCAGCATTTT.

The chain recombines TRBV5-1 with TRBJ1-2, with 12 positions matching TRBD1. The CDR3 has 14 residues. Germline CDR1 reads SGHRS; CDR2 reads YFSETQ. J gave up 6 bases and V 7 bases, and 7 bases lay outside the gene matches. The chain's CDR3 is CASRGQGAVNGYTF. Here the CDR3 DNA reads TGCGCCAGCCGGGGACAGGGGGCTGTTAATGGCTACACCTTC.

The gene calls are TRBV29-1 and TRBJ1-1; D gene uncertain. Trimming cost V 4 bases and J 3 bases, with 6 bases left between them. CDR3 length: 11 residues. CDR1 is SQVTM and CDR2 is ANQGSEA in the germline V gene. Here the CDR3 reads CSVVGDTEAFF. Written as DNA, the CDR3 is TGCAGCGTTGTCGGAGACACTGAAGCTTTCTTT.

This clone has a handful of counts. CDR3 loop: CASSSGGTEYTGELFF. The CDR3 DNA sequence: TGTGCCAGCAGTTCGGGCGGGACAGAATACACCGGGGAGCTGTTTTTT. This chain uses TRBV6-5 with TRBJ2-2; D might be TRBD1 (7 bases). Trimming pared 4 bases from V and 3 bases from J, leaving 15 bases between. The germline V gene encodes CDR1 MNHEY and CDR2 SVGAGI. CDR3 length equals 16 residues.

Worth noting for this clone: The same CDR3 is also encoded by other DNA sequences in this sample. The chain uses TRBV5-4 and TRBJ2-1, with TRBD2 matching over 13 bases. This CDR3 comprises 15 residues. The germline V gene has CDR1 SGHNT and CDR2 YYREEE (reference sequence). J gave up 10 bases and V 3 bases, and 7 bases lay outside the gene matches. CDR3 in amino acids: CASSSTSGRGGEQFF. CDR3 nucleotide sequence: TGTGCCAGCAGCTCAACTAGCGGGAGGGGGGGGGAGCAGTTCTTC.

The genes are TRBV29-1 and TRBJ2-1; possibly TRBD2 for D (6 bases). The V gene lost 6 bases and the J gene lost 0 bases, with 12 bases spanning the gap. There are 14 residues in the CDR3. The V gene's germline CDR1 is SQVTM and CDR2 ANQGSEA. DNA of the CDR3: TGCAGCGTCCTTAGGCGGGACTCCTACAATGAGCAGTTCTTC. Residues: CSVLRRDSYNEQFF.

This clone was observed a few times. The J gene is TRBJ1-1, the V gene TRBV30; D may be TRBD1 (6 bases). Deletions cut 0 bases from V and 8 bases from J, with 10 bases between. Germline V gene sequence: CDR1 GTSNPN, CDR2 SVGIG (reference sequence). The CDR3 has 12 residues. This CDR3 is CAWSVQGPEAFF. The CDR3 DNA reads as TGTGCCTGGAGTGTACAGGGTCCCGAAGCTTTCTTT.

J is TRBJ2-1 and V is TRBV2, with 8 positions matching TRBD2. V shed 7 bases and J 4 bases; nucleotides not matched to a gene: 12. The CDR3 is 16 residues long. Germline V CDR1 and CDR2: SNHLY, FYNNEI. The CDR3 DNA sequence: TGTGCCAGCACCAAGGCCCTAGCGGGTACATACAATGAGCAGTTCTTC. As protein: CASTKALAGTYNEQFF.

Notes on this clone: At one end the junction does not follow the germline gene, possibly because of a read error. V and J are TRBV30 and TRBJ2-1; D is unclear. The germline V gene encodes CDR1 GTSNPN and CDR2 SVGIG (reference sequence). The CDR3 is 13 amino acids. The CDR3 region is CAWRGPSDNEQFF. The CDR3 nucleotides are TGTGCCTGGAGGGGCCCCTCCGACAATGAGCAGTTCTTC.

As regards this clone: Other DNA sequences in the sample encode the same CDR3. The CDR3 is CAWRRAGNTGELFF. CDR3 coding DNA: TGTGCCTGGAGGAGAGCTGGTAACACCGGGGAGCTGTTTTTT. The V and J genes are TRBV30 and TRBJ2-2; D gene ambiguous. V lost 3 bases and J lost 2, with 10 bases in between. The CDR3 is 14 residues long. The germline CDR1 and CDR2 sequences are GTSNPN and SVGIG (reference sequence).

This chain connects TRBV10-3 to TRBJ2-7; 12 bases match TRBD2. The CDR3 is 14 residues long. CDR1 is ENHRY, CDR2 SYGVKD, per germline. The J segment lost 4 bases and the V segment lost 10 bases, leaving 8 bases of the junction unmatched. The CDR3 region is CASGTGLAGYEQYF. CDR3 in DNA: TGTGCCAGCGGTACGGGACTAGCGGGTTACGAGCAGTACTTC.

The CDR3, as DNA: TGTGCCAGCAGCTTTCTCCTGAACACTGAAGCTTTCTTT. It codes for CASSFLLNTEAFF. V is TRBV7-2 and J is TRBJ1-1; D not certain. The V end was cut by 3 bases, the J end by 0 bases, with 5 bases between. The CDR3 loop spans 13 amino acids. Per the germline V gene, CDR1 is SGHTA and CDR2 is FQGNSA.

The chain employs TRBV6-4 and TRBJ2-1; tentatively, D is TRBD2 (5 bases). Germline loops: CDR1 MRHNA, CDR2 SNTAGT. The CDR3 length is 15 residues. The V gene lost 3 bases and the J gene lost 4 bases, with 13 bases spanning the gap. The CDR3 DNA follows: TGTGCCAGCAGTGAATCTGGCGGAGGTTACAATGAGCAGTTCTTC. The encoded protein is CASSESGGGYNEQFF.

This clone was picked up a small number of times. The DNA for the CDR3 is TGTGCCAGCGGAGGGACTAGCGGTGCCACCTACGAGCAGTACTTC. Residues: CASGGTSGATYEQYF. The chain has TRBV6-6 and TRBJ2-7; 11 bases line up with TRBD2. CDR1 is MNHNY and CDR2 is SVGAGI in the germline V gene (reference sequence). The CDR3 runs to 15 residues. V was clipped by 8 bases and J by 2 bases; unmatched bases: 8.

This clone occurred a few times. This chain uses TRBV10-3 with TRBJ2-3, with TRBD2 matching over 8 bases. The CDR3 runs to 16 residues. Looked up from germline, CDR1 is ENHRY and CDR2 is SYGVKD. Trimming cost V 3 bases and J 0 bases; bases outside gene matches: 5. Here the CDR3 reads CAISDGTRPSTDTQYF. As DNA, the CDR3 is TGTGCCATCAGTGACGGGACTAGGCCTAGCACAGATACGCAGTATTTT.

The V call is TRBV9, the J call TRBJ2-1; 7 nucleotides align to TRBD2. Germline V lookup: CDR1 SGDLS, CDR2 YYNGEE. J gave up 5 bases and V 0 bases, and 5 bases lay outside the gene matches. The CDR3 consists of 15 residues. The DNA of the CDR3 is TGTGCCAGCAGCGTAGGGAGCGGGGCCAACAATGAGCAGTTCTTC. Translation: CASSVGSGANNEQFF.

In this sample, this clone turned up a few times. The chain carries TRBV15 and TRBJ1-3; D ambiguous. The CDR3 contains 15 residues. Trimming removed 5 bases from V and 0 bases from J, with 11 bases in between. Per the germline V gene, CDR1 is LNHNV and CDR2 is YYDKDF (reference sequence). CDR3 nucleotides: TGTGCCACCAGCTTCGCGGATTACTCTGGAAACACCATATATTTT. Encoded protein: CATSFADYSGNTIYF.

The CDR3, as DNA: TGTGCCAGCAGTCCAACCCCACTCGTGGAGCAGTTCTTC. Translation: CASSPTPLVEQFF. The chain links TRBV7-2 to TRBJ2-1; D unresolved. The CDR3 covers 13 residues. V lost 6 bases to trimming and J lost 10 bases, with 16 bases between them. Germline CDR1 reads SGHTA; CDR2 reads FQGNSA.

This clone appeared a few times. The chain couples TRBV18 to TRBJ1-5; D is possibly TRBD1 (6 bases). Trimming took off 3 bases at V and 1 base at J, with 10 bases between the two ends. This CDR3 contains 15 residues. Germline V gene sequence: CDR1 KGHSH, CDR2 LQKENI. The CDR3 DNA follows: TGTGCCAGCTCACCTCAACAGGGAAGCAATCAGCCCCAGCATTTT. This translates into CASSPQQGSNQPQHF.

CDR3 residues: CASSFPGTDTQYF. In DNA form, the CDR3 reads TGTGCCAGCAGCTTTCCGGGCACAGATACGCAGTATTTT. This chain uses TRBV7-3 with TRBJ2-3, with D hard to call. V dropped 3 bases and J dropped 1 base, with 5 bases sitting between them. The CDR3 consists of 13 residues. Per the germline V gene, CDR1 is SGHTA and CDR2 is FQGTGA.

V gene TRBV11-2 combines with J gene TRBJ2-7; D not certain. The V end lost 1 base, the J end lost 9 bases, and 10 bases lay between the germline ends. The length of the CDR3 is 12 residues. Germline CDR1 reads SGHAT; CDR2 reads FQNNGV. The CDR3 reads CASSLVTTGQYF. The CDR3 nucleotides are TGTGCCAGCAGCTTAGTTACGACGGGGCAGTACTTC.

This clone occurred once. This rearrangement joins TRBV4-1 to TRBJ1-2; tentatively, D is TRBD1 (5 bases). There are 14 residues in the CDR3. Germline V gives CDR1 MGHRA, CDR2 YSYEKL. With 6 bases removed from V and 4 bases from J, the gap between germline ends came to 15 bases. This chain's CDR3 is CASRPMGTSYGYTF. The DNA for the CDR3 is TGCGCCAGCAGGCCCATGGGGACTAGCTATGGCTACACCTTC.

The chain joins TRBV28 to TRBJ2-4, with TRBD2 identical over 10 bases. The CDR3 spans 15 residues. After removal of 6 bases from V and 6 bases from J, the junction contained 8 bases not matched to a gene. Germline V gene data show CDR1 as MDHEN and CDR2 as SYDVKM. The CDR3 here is CASRDLAGGGNIQYF. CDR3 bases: TGTGCCAGCAGGGATTTAGCGGGAGGCGGAAACATTCAGTACTTC.

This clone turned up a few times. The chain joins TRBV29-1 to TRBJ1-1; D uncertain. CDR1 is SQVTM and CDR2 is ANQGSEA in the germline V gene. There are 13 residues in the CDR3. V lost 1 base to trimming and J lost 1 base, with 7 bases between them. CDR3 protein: CSVEVLQNTEAFF. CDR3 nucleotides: TGCAGCGTTGAAGTGTTACAGAACACTGAAGCTTTCTTT.